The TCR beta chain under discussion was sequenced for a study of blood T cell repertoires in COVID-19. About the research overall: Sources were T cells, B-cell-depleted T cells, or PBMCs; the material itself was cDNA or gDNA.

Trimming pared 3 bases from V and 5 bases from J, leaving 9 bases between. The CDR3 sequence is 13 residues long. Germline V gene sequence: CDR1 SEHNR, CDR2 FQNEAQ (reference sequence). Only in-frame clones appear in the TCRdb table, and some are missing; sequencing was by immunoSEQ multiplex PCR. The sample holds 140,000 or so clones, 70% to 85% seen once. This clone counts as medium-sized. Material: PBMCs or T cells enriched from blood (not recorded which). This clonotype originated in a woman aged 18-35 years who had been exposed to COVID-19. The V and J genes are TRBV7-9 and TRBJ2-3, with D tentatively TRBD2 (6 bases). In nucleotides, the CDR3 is TGTGCCAGCAGCTTTTGGAGGGTAGATACGCAGTATTTT. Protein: CASSFWRVDTQYF.